This T cell receptor beta chain comes out of a study of OX40 agonist ivuxolimab in advanced cancers. To note about this clone: Its antigen is currently unknown.

Overall study results and limits: At 0.1 to 3.0 mg/kg and by week 6, clonal expansion occurred in CD4+ and CD8+ blood T cells.

TCRdb keeps only in-frame clones here, not all; method: immunoSEQ multiplex PCR. The sample holds about 69,000 clones; 85% to 90% are singletons and the top ten take 6.5%. No patient had autoimmune disease or received systemic immunosuppression. This sample comprised CD4+ or CD8+ T cells sorted from blood, obtained in a trial of the OX40 agonist ivuxolimab. This receptor was taken from an adult with an advanced solid tumor such as melanoma, head and neck, liver or kidney cancer.

CDR3 DNA sequence: TGTGCCTGGAGTGGGGGGATGGCTGGAAACACCATATATTTT. Translation gives CAWSGGMAGNTIYF. The gene calls are TRBV30 and TRBJ1-3; a weak D match, TRBD1 (5 bases). The length of the CDR3 is 14 residues. Germline V gene sequence: CDR1 GTSNPN, CDR2 SVGIG (reference sequence). The ends were cut back, 1 base at V and 2 bases at J, with 9 bases in the middle.